This record covers a single T cell receptor beta chain. These data are taken from a study of blood T cell repertoires in COVID-19. For the study at large: PBMCs, B-cell-depleted T cells, or T cells were the source of the cDNA or gDNA that made up the material.

J was trimmed by 0 bases and V by 4 bases; bases with no gene match: 2. This CDR3 is built from 15 residues. The germline CDR1 and CDR2 sequences are MNHEY and SVGAGI. Sequencing used immunoSEQ multiplex PCR; TCRdb keeps in-frame clones, though not all of them. The data hold approximately 100,000 clones, with about 90% observed a single time. This chain links TRBV6-5 with TRBJ2-1, with 8 bases fitting TRBD1. The sample taken for sequencing was peripheral blood. This sequence originates from a man over 45 with acute or convalescent COVID-19. CDR3 amino acids: CASSWDRYSYNEQFF. DNA of the CDR3: TGTGCCAGCAGTTGGGACAGGTACTCCTACAATGAGCAGTTCTTC.